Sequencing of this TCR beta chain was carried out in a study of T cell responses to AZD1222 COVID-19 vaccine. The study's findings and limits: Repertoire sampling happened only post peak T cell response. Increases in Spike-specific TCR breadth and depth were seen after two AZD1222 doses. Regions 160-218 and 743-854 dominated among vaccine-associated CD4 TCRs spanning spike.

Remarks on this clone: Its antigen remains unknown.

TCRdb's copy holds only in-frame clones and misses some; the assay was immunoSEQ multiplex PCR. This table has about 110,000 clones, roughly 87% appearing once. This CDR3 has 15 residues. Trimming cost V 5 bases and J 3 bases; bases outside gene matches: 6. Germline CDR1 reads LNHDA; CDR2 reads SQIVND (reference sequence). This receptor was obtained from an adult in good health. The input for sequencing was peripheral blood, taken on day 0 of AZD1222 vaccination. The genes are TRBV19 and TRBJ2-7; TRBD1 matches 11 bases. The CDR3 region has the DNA TGTGCCAGTAGTCCCCGGGACAGGGGGATCTACGAGCAGTACTTC. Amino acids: CASSPRDRGIYEQYF. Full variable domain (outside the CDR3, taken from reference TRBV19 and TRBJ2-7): DGGITQSPKYLFRKEGQNVTLSCEQNLNHDAMYWYRQDPGQGLRLIYYSQIVNDFQKGDIAEGYSVSREKKESFPLTVTSAQKNPTAFYLCASSPRDRGIYEQYFGPGTRLTVT.